The rows below give T cell receptor beta chains drawn from one sample of a study of blood T cell repertoires in COVID-19. Data came from immunoSEQ multiplex PCR; TCRdb stores just in-frame clones and leaves some out. There are approximately 97,000 clones in the sample; approximately 89% occur only once, and approximately 20% lies in the top ten. Sample: peripheral blood. The receptor source for this set is a human donor in a cohort sampled during active COVID-19. CDR3s include the opening cysteine and the closing phenylalanine or tryptophan. D genes are given only for firm matches. Some rows mark clone size as missing; the rest say once, few, many or name a class of expanded clone.

CDR3 DNA | CDR3 protein | J gene | clone size | V gene | D gene
TGTGCCAGCAGCCTACAGGGGACCTATGGCTACACCTTC | CASSLQGTYGYTF | TRBJ1-2 | . | TRBV12-3/TRBV12-4 | TRBD1
TGTGCCAGCAGCCAATACAGGGGCATCTCCTACGAGCAGTACTTC | CASSQYRGISYEQYF | TRBJ2-7 | . | TRBV14 | TRBD1
TGTGCCAGCTCGCCTACAGGGACGTTGTCCACCGGGGAGCTGTTTTTT | CASSPTGTLSTGELFF | TRBJ2-2 | . | TRBV18 | .
TGTGCCACCAGCAACCGGGACAGGGGATACAGGGGGGAGCTGTTTTTT | CATSNRDRGYRGELFF | TRBJ2-2 | . | TRBV15 | TRBD1
TGTGCCAGCTCACCGCGGGGAGCTAGCACAGATACGCAGTATTTT | CASSPRGASTDTQYF | TRBJ2-3 | . | TRBV18 | .
TGTGCCAGCAGCCCCCGGAGAGGCAGAACCTCCTACGAGCAGTACTTC | CASSPRRGRTSYEQYF | TRBJ2-7 | many | TRBV7-8 | .
TGTGCCAGCAGGCCTCCGACAGGGCACCCCTACGAGCAGTACTTC | CASRPPTGHPYEQYF | TRBJ2-7 | . | TRBV6-5 | TRBD1
TGTGCCAGAAGCTTGGCAGGGAGGACTAGCGGGATCTCCTACGAGCAGTACTTC | CARSLAGRTSGISYEQYF | TRBJ2-7 | . | TRBV5-3 | TRBD2
TGTGCCAGCAGTTATAGGGAGGGTTCACCCCTCCACTTT | CASSYREGSPLHF | TRBJ1-6 | . | TRBV6-5 | .
TGTGCCAGCAGCCCACAGATTACAGACGAGCAGTACTTC | CASSPQITDEQYF | TRBJ2-7 | . | TRBV9 | .
TGTGCCAGCAGTGGGCGGACTAGCGGGAGGGCTCTGAGCTACAATGAGCAGTTCTTC | CASSGRTSGRALSYNEQFF | TRBJ2-1 | . | TRBV6-1 | TRBD2
TGTGCCAGCAGCCCAAGGGGGCAAAATAATTCACCCCTCCACTTT | CASSPRGQNNSPLHF | TRBJ1-6 | . | TRBV6-5 | TRBD1
TGCAGCGTTGCAAGGGGACAGGGAGGCGATGAGCAGTTCTTC | CSVARGQGGDEQFF | TRBJ2-1 | . | TRBV29-1 | TRBD1
TGTGCCAGCAGAATCAGGGGGGGCGGGAGGACCGCTAGCACAGATACGCAGTATTTT | CASRIRGGGRTASTDTQYF | TRBJ2-3 | . | TRBV27 | .
TGTGCCAGCAGCCAAATTAGCGGCAATGAGCAGTTCTTC | CASSQISGNEQFF | TRBJ2-1 | once | TRBV3-1/TRBV3-2 | .
TGTGCCATCAGTGAGTCGCCGGGGGATGTAGGCAATGAGCAGTTCTTC | CAISESPGDVGNEQFF | TRBJ2-1 | once | TRBV10-3 | .
TGCGCCAGCAGCCACCAATCCGGGACAGCGAACACTGAAGCTTTCTTT | CASSHQSGTANTEAFF | TRBJ1-1 | . | TRBV5-1 | TRBD1
TGTGCCAGCAGCCCCACGAGCGGGCCCAGCAATCAGCCCCAGCATTTT | CASSPTSGPSNQPQHF | TRBJ1-5 | . | TRBV7-9 | .
TGTGCCAGCAGCAATCCAGGGGTTCCCTCTGGAAACACCATATATTTT | CASSNPGVPSGNTIYF | TRBJ1-3 | . | TRBV14 | .
TGTGCCAGCAGCTTAGGGGCTTGGACTAGCGGGGGGAGCTCCTACGAGCAGTACTTC | CASSLGAWTSGGSSYEQYF | TRBJ2-7 | . | TRBV7-2 | TRBD2
TGTGCCACCAGCAAAACAGGGGTTCGGCAAGAGACCCAGTACTTC | CATSKTGVRQETQYF | TRBJ2-5 | once | TRBV15 | TRBD1
TGTGCCAGCACGGGCTCCGCCATTGAGGGAGCCTACGAGCAGTACTTC | CASTGSAIEGAYEQYF | TRBJ2-7 | . | TRBV6-6 | .
TGTGCCAGCAGTTTACCGGCGACAGGGCCGGGTCGAGAGACCCAGTACTTC | CASSLPATGPGRETQYF | TRBJ2-5 | . | TRBV28 | TRBD1
TGTGCCAGCAGGTCGAGCTCCTACGAGCAGTACTTC | CASRSSSYEQYF | TRBJ2-7 | . | TRBV2 | .
TGCAGCGTTGCCCCTGGAGGGGCGCTTGAGCAGTACTTC | CSVAPGGALEQYF | TRBJ2-7 | once | TRBV29-1 | .
TGTGCCAGCAGTGGACGACGGGAAGACACTGAAGCTTTCTTT | CASSGRREDTEAFF | TRBJ1-1 | . | TRBV28 | .
TGTGCCAGCAGCCTGCACAGGGGCACTGAAGCTTTCTTT | CASSLHRGTEAFF | TRBJ1-1 | . | TRBV14 | TRBD1
TGTGCCAGCAGCCACCCCCCGGCGGGAGGGAGCAATGAGCAGTTCTTC | CASSHPPAGGSNEQFF | TRBJ2-1 | once | TRBV7-2 | TRBD2
TGTGCCAGCAGTTCAGACAGGGTAGGGTATGGCTACACCTTC | CASSSDRVGYGYTF | TRBJ1-2 | . | TRBV2 | TRBD1
TGTGCCAGCAGTCTGAACTACGCCGTCACCTTCAATGAGCAGTTCTTC | CASSLNYAVTFNEQFF | TRBJ2-1 | . | TRBV2 | .
TGCGCCAGCAGCCAAGAGCATGTAGCGGGATCTAACACCGGGGAGCTGTTTTTT | CASSQEHVAGSNTGELFF | TRBJ2-2 | . | TRBV4-3 | TRBD2
TGTGCCAGCAGCGTAGCGACAGGGGAGAGTGAAAAACTGTTTTTT | CASSVATGESEKLFF | TRBJ1-4 | once | TRBV9 | TRBD1
TGTGCCAGCAGTGCCTTAAGCGGGAGGGTCAACGAGCAGTACTTC | CASSALSGRVNEQYF | TRBJ2-7 | few | TRBV2 | TRBD2
TGTGCCAGCAGTCCCCCAGGGGTGCGCGTCGATGGCTACACCTTC | CASSPPGVRVDGYTF | TRBJ1-2 | . | TRBV28 | .
TGTGCCAGCAGCTCGCCCCTAGCCGGGGAGCTGTTTTTT | CASSSPLAGELFF | TRBJ2-2 | . | TRBV7-8 | .
TGTGCCAGCAGCCCGGGACTAGCGGGGACAGATACGCAGTATTTT | CASSPGLAGTDTQYF | TRBJ2-3 | . | TRBV2 | TRBD2
TGTGCCAGCAGCTTAGTAGCGGGAGGGGGTGAGCAGTTCTTC | CASSLVAGGGEQFF | TRBJ2-1 | . | TRBV11-3 | TRBD2
TGTGCCAGCAGCCCGACTAGACTAGCGGATTTTGGGGGAACAGATACGCAGTATTTT | CASSPTRLADFGGTDTQYF | TRBJ2-3 | once | TRBV2 | TRBD2
TGTGCCAGCGGGACTGGAGGGTACAATGAGCAGTTCTTC | CASGTGGYNEQFF | TRBJ2-1 | few | TRBV6-5 | .
TGTGCCAGCAGTTCACCACCTAGCGGGAGCTACGAGCAGTACTTC | CASSSPPSGSYEQYF | TRBJ2-7 | once | TRBV28 | TRBD2
TGTGCCAGCACCAATACTCTCGGGACTAGCGGGAGTAATGAGCAGTTCTTC | CASTNTLGTSGSNEQFF | TRBJ2-1 | . | TRBV7-9 | TRBD2
TGCGCCAGCAGCCAAGAAGTGGCACCTAGCGCGCCCCAGCATTTT | CASSQEVAPSAPQHF | TRBJ1-5 | . | TRBV4-1 | .
TGTGCCAGCAGTTTAGGTCTAGCGGGTGCATACGAGCAGTACTTC | CASSLGLAGAYEQYF | TRBJ2-7 | few | TRBV27 | TRBD2
TGTGCCAGCAGTGAGGCATGGGACAACGAGCAGTACTTC | CASSEAWDNEQYF | TRBJ2-7 | . | TRBV2 | .
TGCGCCAGCAGCCAAGATCGACAGGGCGGTTTAGAGACCCAGTACTTC | CASSQDRQGGLETQYF | TRBJ2-5 | . | TRBV4-3 | TRBD1
TGTGCCAGCAGCCCCACCGGGACAGGGGGCTATGGCTACACCTTC | CASSPTGTGGYGYTF | TRBJ1-2 | . | TRBV11-2 | TRBD1